This TCR beta chain was retrieved from a study of response to subunit inactivated influenza vaccine. Trimming removed 3 bases at V and 0 bases at J, with 21 bases between. The CDR3 is made up of 18 amino acids. Using its own MiXCR run on the RT-PCR reads, TCRdb lists one record per CDR3 protein. The table includes about 300,000 distinct CDR3 sequences, 21% detected once. The TCR sequence derives from a man between 50 and 69 years old who received an inactivated influenza vaccine. The specimen comprised PBMCs from blood, sampled approximately 22 months after vaccination. V usage is TRBV23-1 and J usage is TRBJ2-7; D uncertain. TRBV23-1 is placed among ORFs of uncertain function. CDR3 residues: CASSHWFQPAAHSYEQYF. The CDR3 nucleotides read TGCGCCAGCAGTCATTGGTTCCAACCGGCAGCCCACTCCTACGAGCAGTACTTC.